These 9 T cell receptor beta chains were all obtained from the same sample, sequenced in a study of CD8 T cell repertoires and HIV-1 epitope variants. Repertoires were generated with immunoSEQ multiplex PCR, while TCRdb's copy carries only in-frame clones and drops some. The table records some 5,600 clones, roughly 62% of them present only once. These receptors lack a known antigen. The source material was cultured CD8+ T cells derived from PBMCs. The receptors were gathered from a male donor with HIV.

This chain joins TRBV5-4 and TRBJ1-1; 9 bases map to TRBD1. Trimming cost V 3 bases and J 3 bases; bases outside gene matches: 9. Germline CDR1 and CDR2: SGHNT and YYREEE (reference sequence). The CDR3 runs to 16 residues. The CDR3 DNA reads TGTGCCAGCAGCTCCCCCGGGACAGGGACCGACACTGAAGCTTTCTTT. Its translation: CASSSPGTGTDTEAFF. Variable domain in full (rest from reference TRBV5-4 and TRBJ1-1): ETGVTQSPTHLIKTRGQQVTLRCSSQSGHNTVSWYQQALGQGPQFIFQYYREEENGRGNFPPRFSGLQFPNYSSELNVNALELDDSALYLCASSSPGTGTDTEAFFGQGTRLTVV.

This rearrangement joins TRBV6-1 to TRBJ2-3; 7 nucleotides align to TRBD1. Germline V gene sequence: CDR1 MNHNS, CDR2 SASEGT. The ends lost 4 bases at V and 2 bases at J; junction bases unmatched: 21. The CDR3 spans 20 residues. CDR3 protein: CASSAFDRADQGPFTDTQYF. Written as DNA, the CDR3 is TGTGCCAGCAGTGCCTTCGACAGGGCCGACCAGGGGCCTTTCACAGATACGCAGTATTTT.

This clone was seen a handful of times. In DNA form, the CDR3 reads TGTGCCAGCAGCTTGGGTAACCCTGAAGCTTTCTTT. Its protein is CASSLGNPEAFF. The rearrangement joins TRBV7-2 to TRBJ1-1; D is ambiguous. Trimming pared 3 bases from V and 6 bases from J, leaving 8 bases between. Germline CDR1 is SGHTA and CDR2 is FQGNSA. The CDR3 has 12 residues.

V gene TRBV19 combines with J gene TRBJ2-6; TRBD2 matches at 13 bases. CDR1 is LNHDA, CDR2 SQIVND, per germline (reference sequence). The trim removed 8 bases at V and 2 bases at J, leaving 3 bases unmatched. The CDR3 is made up of 16 amino acids. DNA for the CDR3: TGTGCCAGTCGAACTAGCGGGAGGGCTGGGGCCAACGTCCTGACTTTC. It is translated as CASRTSGRAGANVLTF.

The CDR3 here is CASNQVASFSGANVLTF. CDR3 coding DNA: TGTGCCAGTAACCAAGTTGCGTCTTTCTCTGGGGCCAACGTCCTGACTTTC. The chain joins TRBV19 to TRBJ2-6, with unresolved D. Looked up from germline, CDR1 is LNHDA and CDR2 is SQIVND (reference sequence). Deletions cut 7 bases from V and 0 bases from J, with 16 bases between. CDR3 size: 17 residues.

The V and J genes are TRBV11-2 and TRBJ2-4; 10 bases agree with TRBD1. The CDR3 spans 15 residues. Germline trimming cut 8 bases from V and 2 bases from J; bases unmatched to any gene: 6. Germline CDR1 is SGHAT and CDR2 is FQNNGV. CDR3 loop: CASGGQGLSKNIQYF. CDR3 DNA: TGTGCCAGCGGGGGACAGGGGTTGTCCAAAAACATTCAGTACTTC. Filled out from reference TRBV11-2 and TRBJ2-4, the complete variable domain reads EAGVAQSPRYKIIEKRQSVAFWCNPISGHATLYWYQQILGQGPKLLIQFQNNGVVDDSQLPKDRFSAERLKGVDSTLKIQPAKLEDSAVYLCASGGQGLSKNIQYFGAGTRLSVL.

This clone was counted a few times. The gene calls are TRBV28 and TRBJ1-5; 8 bases agree with TRBD1. The germline V gene has CDR1 MDHEN and CDR2 SYDVKM. The CDR3 length is 13 residues. V lost 7 bases, J lost 6 bases, and 5 bases stayed unmatched. The CDR3 loop is CASNQGAGQPQHF. CDR3 sequence (DNA): TGTGCCAGCAATCAGGGGGCTGGTCAGCCCCAGCATTTT.

This clone was seen only a few times. This chain links TRBV9 with TRBJ1-1; D is possibly TRBD1 (6 bases). This CDR3 is built from 14 residues. Trimming stripped 4 bases from V and 6 bases from J, with 16 bases between. Germline CDR1 and CDR2: SGDLS and YYNGEE. The CDR3 DNA is TGTGCCAGCAGCTTAGCGGGGGGGCCCTCTGAAGCTTTCTTT. This codes for CASSLAGGPSEAFF.

The V call is TRBV7-9, the J call TRBJ2-7; the match to TRBD1 covers 9 bases. V lost 4 bases, J lost 2 bases, and 12 bases stayed unmatched. The CDR3 totals 17 residues. CDR1 SEHNR and CDR2 FQNEAQ come from the germline V gene (reference sequence). The CDR3 coding sequence is TGTGCCAGCAGCTCCCAGGGACAGGGAGGTAACACCTACGAGCAGTACTTC. Amino acids: CASSSQGQGGNTYEQYF.